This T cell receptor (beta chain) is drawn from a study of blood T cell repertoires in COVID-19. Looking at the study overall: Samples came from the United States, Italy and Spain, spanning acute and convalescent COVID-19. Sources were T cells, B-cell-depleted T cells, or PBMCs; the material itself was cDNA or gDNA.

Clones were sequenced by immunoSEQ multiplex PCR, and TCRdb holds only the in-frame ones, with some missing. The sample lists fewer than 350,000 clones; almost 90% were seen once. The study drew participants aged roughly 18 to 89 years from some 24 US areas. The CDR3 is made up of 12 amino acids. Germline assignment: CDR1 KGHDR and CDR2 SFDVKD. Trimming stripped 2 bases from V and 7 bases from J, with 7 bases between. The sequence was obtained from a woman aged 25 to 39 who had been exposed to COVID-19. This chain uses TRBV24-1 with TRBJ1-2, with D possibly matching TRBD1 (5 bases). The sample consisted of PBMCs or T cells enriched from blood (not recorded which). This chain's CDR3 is CATSDYQGGYTF. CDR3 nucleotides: TGTGCCACCAGTGATTACCAGGGTGGCTACACCTTC.